This T cell receptor beta chain was documented in a study of T-cell memory formation after mild COVID-19. TCRdb recomputed calls from the 5' RACE reads with MiXCR, one row per CDR3 protein. The sample lists around 250,000 distinct CDR3 sequences; 15% to 20% were seen once. Germline V CDR1 and CDR2: LNHNV, YYDKDF (reference sequence). Trimming took off 0 bases at V and 6 bases at J, with 9 bases between the two ends. The CDR3 contains 15 residues. Sequencing was done on a sample of PBMCs or a T cell subset sorted from them (not recorded which). The V gene is TRBV15, the J gene TRBJ1-6, with D perhaps matching TRBD1 (6 bases). This clonotype was sampled from a man aged 18 to 30 who had mild COVID-19 (a few samples of this study predate the infection). Cell type and time point are not known. This CDR3 reads CATSREGAPNSPLHF. CDR3 in DNA: TGTGCCACCAGCAGAGAGGGGGCGCCTAATTCACCCCTCCACTTT. The entire variable domain, with the rest obtained from reference TRBV15 and TRBJ1-6, is as follows: DAMVIQNPRYQVTQFGKPVTLSCSQTLNHNVMYWYQQKSSQAPKLLFHYYDKDFNNEADTPDNFQSRRPNTSFCFLDIRSPGLGDTAMYLCATSREGAPNSPLHFGNGTRLTVT.